The 22 T cell receptor beta chains below were found in one sample sequenced in a study of blood T cell repertoires in COVID-19. Clones were read by immunoSEQ multiplex PCR, and TCRdb kept only the in-frame ones, dropping some. The repertoire has around 70,000 clones, 75% of them found once; the top ten carry around 21%. Sequencing was done on a sample of peripheral blood. The receptors shown here come from an older man with acute or convalescent COVID-19.

The chain recombines TRBV19 with TRBJ1-2; a weak D match, TRBD1 (5 bases). The CDR3 runs to 15 residues. Trimming stripped 3 bases from V and 3 bases from J, with 14 bases between. The germline V gene encodes CDR1 LNHDA and CDR2 SQIVND (reference sequence). CDR3 nucleotide sequence: TGTGCCAGTAGTATCGTGGCAGGGCGTGACTATGGCTACACCTTC. It encodes CASSIVAGRDYGYTF.

The V call is TRBV5-4, the J call TRBJ2-2, with D perhaps TRBD2 (5 bases). V was pared by 4 bases and J by 6 bases, with 13 bases between. Germline CDR1 and CDR2: SGHNT and YYREEE (reference sequence). This CDR3 has 14 residues. The CDR3 nucleotides read TGTGCCAGCAGCAATGGCCTAGCCTCCGGGGAGCTGTTTTTT. Protein sequence: CASSNGLASGELFF.

The chain carries TRBV7-8 and TRBJ1-1; D not resolved. The germline gives CDR1 SGHVS, CDR2 FQNEAQ. The CDR3 is 13 residues long. With 0 bases removed from V and 6 bases from J, the gap between germline ends came to 8 bases. The CDR3 sequence: CASSLAGSSEAFF. The CDR3 nucleotides read TGTGCCAGCAGCTTAGCAGGGAGCTCTGAAGCTTTCTTT.

This chain links TRBV10-3 with TRBJ2-1, with 9 bases identical to TRBD1. Trimming cost V 0 bases and J 7 bases; bases outside gene matches: 7. Per the germline V gene, CDR1 is ENHRY and CDR2 is SYGVKD. The CDR3 is 16 amino acids. This CDR3 is CAISESAGQGVNEQFF. The CDR3 DNA follows: TGTGCCATCAGTGAGTCAGCGGGACAGGGAGTAAATGAGCAGTTCTTC.

J is TRBJ1-2 and V is TRBV7-9, with D uncertain. V lost 5 bases and J lost 7, with 11 bases in between. CDR3 length: 12 amino acids. Germline CDR1 reads SEHNR; CDR2 reads FQNEAQ (reference sequence). The CDR3 protein is CASSGRTGGYTF. CDR3 DNA: TGTGCCAGCAGCGGAAGGACTGGTGGCTACACCTTC.

The table lists this clone with a few counts. The chain combines TRBV12-3 or TRBV12-4 with TRBJ1-2; D may be TRBD1 (5 bases). Trimming cost V 6 bases and J 7 bases, with 15 bases left between them. This CDR3 has 13 residues. CDR3 protein: CASSDGTIGGYTF. The CDR3 DNA is TGTGCCAGCAGCGACGGGACTATAGGTGGCTACACCTTC.

This sequence joins TRBV9 and TRBJ1-2; a weak D match, TRBD1 (6 bases). Germline CDR1 reads SGDLS; CDR2 reads YYNGEE. V lost 0 bases, J lost 8 bases, and 17 bases lay in between. CDR3 length: 15 amino acids. This CDR3 is CASSVGRPHQGGYTF. The CDR3 region has the DNA TGTGCCAGCAGCGTAGGTCGACCCCATCAGGGGGGCTACACCTTC.

As to this clone: Other DNA sequences in the sample encode the same CDR3. This chain uses TRBV24-1 with TRBJ2-5, with a possible D match to TRBD1 (6 bases). CDR3 length: 12 amino acids. V lost 7 bases and J lost 3, with 8 bases in between. Germline CDR1 reads KGHDR; CDR2 reads SFDVKD. The CDR3 loop is CATRGQKETQYF. CDR3 nucleotide sequence: TGTGCCACCAGAGGACAGAAAGAGACCCAGTACTTC.

The genes are TRBV3-1 (or the pseudogene TRBV3-2) and TRBJ2-1; TRBD2 matches at 8 bases. The CDR3 covers 16 residues. V gave up 5 bases and J gave up 4 bases; unmatched junction bases: 10. Per the germline V gene, CDR1 is LGHDT and CDR2 is YNNKEL (reference sequence). The CDR3 sequence: CASSLGLDSGYNEQFF. In DNA, the CDR3 is TGTGCCAGCAGCTTGGGACTAGACTCGGGGTACAATGAGCAGTTCTTC.

J is TRBJ2-1 and V is TRBV28; D remains unclear. CDR3 size: 12 residues. The V and J ends lost 2 bases and 9 bases respectively, with 8 bases between them. The germline V gene encodes CDR1 MDHEN and CDR2 SYDVKM. The CDR3 is CASSLSVSEQFF. CDR3 nucleotides: TGTGCCAGCAGTTTAAGTGTTAGTGAGCAGTTCTTC.

The genes are TRBV5-1 and TRBJ1-1; no definite D call. Trimming left V 4 bases short and J 2 bases short, with 15 bases between. The germline V gene encodes CDR1 SGHRS and CDR2 YFSETQ. The CDR3 is made up of 15 amino acids. The CDR3 loop is CASSPLGRLNTEAFF. In DNA form, the CDR3 reads TGCGCCAGCAGCCCCCTTGGCAGACTTAACACTGAAGCTTTCTTT.

This rearrangement joins TRBV5-6 to TRBJ1-1; D is possibly TRBD1 (6 bases). The CDR3 contains 16 residues. With 4 bases removed from V and 4 bases from J, the gap between germline ends came to 20 bases. The germline V gene has CDR1 SGHDT and CDR2 YYEEEE. The chain's CDR3 is CASSEWGGVTGTEAFF. The CDR3 bases are TGTGCCAGCAGCGAATGGGGGGGCGTGACGGGCACTGAAGCTTTCTTT.

The chain uses TRBV19 and TRBJ2-7; 8 bases match TRBD1. The CDR3 has 16 amino acids. Trimming cost V 1 base and J 0 bases; bases outside gene matches: 5. Germline assignment: CDR1 LNHDA and CDR2 SQIVND (reference sequence). CDR3 residues: CASSIGSGQVSYEQYF. The CDR3 nucleotides are TGTGCCAGTAGTATAGGGTCGGGACAGGTCTCCTACGAGCAGTACTTC.

The chain is built from TRBV2 and TRBJ1-1; the D gene is possibly TRBD1 (6 bases). Trimming left V 2 bases short and J 4 bases short, with 14 bases between. The CDR3 spans 15 residues. CDR1 is SNHLY, CDR2 FYNNEI, per germline. The CDR3 DNA reads as TGTGCCAGCAGTGAAACGGGGGGCTGGGGCACTGAAGCTTTCTTT. As protein: CASSETGGWGTEAFF.

This clone was observed once. The chain is built from TRBV7-9 and TRBJ1-2; no reliable D call. V lost 1 base and J lost 4, with 10 bases in between. Germline V gives CDR1 SEHNR, CDR2 FQNEAQ (reference sequence). The CDR3 has 14 amino acids. CDR3 loop: CASSLEVNSYGYTF. CDR3 sequence (DNA): TGTGCCAGCAGCTTAGAGGTAAACAGCTATGGCTACACCTTC.

The chain uses TRBV7-2 and TRBJ1-2, with TRBD1 identical over 10 bases. The CDR3 is 15 amino acids. The germline V gene has CDR1 SGHTA and CDR2 FQGNSA. With V trimmed by 4 bases and J by 8 bases, 10 bases remained unmatched. CDR3 bases: TGTGCCAGCAGCTACACCGGGACAGGGGCATACGGCTACACCTTC. It codes for CASSYTGTGAYGYTF.

The genes are TRBV28 and TRBJ2-7, with 9 bases that match TRBD1. V was clipped by 5 bases and J by 4 bases; unmatched bases: 6. The CDR3 covers 14 residues. Germline V gene data show CDR1 as MDHEN and CDR2 as SYDVKM. CDR3 DNA: TGTGCCAGCAGTCGCACAGGGGGCGAGTACGAGCAGTACTTC. Its protein product is CASSRTGGEYEQYF.

The chain combines TRBV9 with TRBJ2-5, with D perhaps matching TRBD1 (7 bases). V shed 6 bases and J shed 5 bases, with 14 bases lying between them. The CDR3 has 13 residues. The V gene's germline CDR1 is SGDLS and CDR2 YYNGEE. CDR3 loop: CASIPPGGETQYF. CDR3 sequence (DNA): TGTGCCAGCATTCCCCCAGGGGGGGAGACCCAGTACTTC.

The chain uses TRBV11-2 and TRBJ2-7; tentative D call: TRBD2 (5 bases). From germline, CDR1 is SGHAT and CDR2 FQNNGV. Deletions cut 5 bases from V and 0 bases from J, with 11 bases between. This CDR3 is 14 amino acids long. For the CDR3, the DNA is TGTGCCAGCAGCGCGTACCGGGACTCCTACGAGCAGTACTTC. Amino acid sequence: CASSAYRDSYEQYF.

J is TRBJ2-3 and V is TRBV24-1, with D tentatively TRBD1 (7 bases). The CDR3 contains 15 residues. V was cut by 9 bases and J by 4 bases, with 19 bases left in between. CDR1 is KGHDR and CDR2 is SFDVKD in the germline V gene. The CDR3 region is CATRRGQGGPDTQYF. The CDR3 DNA sequence: TGTGCCACCCGCAGAGGGCAGGGGGGCCCAGATACGCAGTATTTT.

The chain employs TRBV6-4 and TRBJ1-1, with a possible D match to TRBD1 (5 bases). V lost 2 bases to trimming and J lost 0 bases, with 10 bases between them. The CDR3 length is 15 residues. CDR1 is MRHNA and CDR2 is SNTAGT in the germline V gene. CDR3 nucleotides: TGTGCCAGCAGTGACCCGACAGCCTTGAACACTGAAGCTTTCTTT. The encoded protein is CASSDPTALNTEAFF.

This clone was seen a few times. V gene TRBV7-2 combines with J gene TRBJ1-1; possibly TRBD1 for D (5 bases). Trimming removed 5 bases at V and 1 base at J, with 8 bases between. Germline V gives CDR1 SGHTA, CDR2 FQGNSA. The CDR3 spans 13 residues. CDR3 in DNA: TGTGCCAGCAGCGCGCAGGGGAACACTGAAGCTTTCTTT. This gives the protein CASSAQGNTEAFF.